The 6 T cell receptor beta chains listed next were all sequenced from one sample in a study of OX40 agonist ivuxolimab in advanced cancers. Clones were read by immunoSEQ multiplex PCR, and TCRdb kept only the in-frame ones, dropping some. The table lists fewer than 8,000 clones, over 75% of them singletons. This specimen was CD4+ or CD8+ T cells sorted from blood, taken in a trial of the OX40 agonist ivuxolimab. These receptors were collected from an adult with an advanced solid tumor such as melanoma, head and neck, liver or kidney cancer.

The chain couples TRBV29-1 to TRBJ2-1; possibly TRBD1 or TRBD2 for D (6 bases each). The CDR3 runs 15 residues. The V end was cut by 0 bases, the J end by 7 bases, with 16 bases between. The V gene's germline CDR1 is SQVTM and CDR2 ANQGSEA. CDR3 DNA sequence: TGCAGCGTTGAAGATCCGGGAAGGGGGAGGAATGAGCAGTTCTTC. Residues: CSVEDPGRGRNEQFF.

The rearrangement uses TRBV7-6 and TRBJ1-3; the D gene is possibly TRBD1 (5 bases). Germline lookup yields CDR1 SGHVS and CDR2 FNYEAQ. The V end lost 4 bases, the J end lost 0 bases, and 10 bases lay between the germline ends. The CDR3 contains 15 residues. The CDR3 DNA reads TGTGCCAGCAGCTACGACAGTAGCTCTGGAAACACCATATATTTT. Its protein is CASSYDSSSGNTIYF.

The chain employs TRBV7-9 and TRBJ1-2; a possible D gene is TRBD1 (6 bases). CDR1 SEHNR and CDR2 FQNEAQ come from the germline V gene (reference sequence). The CDR3 runs to 15 residues. V dropped 2 bases and J dropped 0 bases, with 10 bases sitting between them. CDR3 sequence: CASSLTGLTNYGYTF. In nucleotides, the CDR3 is TGTGCCAGCAGCTTAACAGGGCTAACTAACTATGGCTACACCTTC.

The rearrangement uses TRBV5-1 and TRBJ2-1; D uncertain. In germline, CDR1 is SGHRS, CDR2 YFSETQ. The CDR3 length is 14 residues. Trimming cost V 8 bases and J 3 bases, with 15 bases left between them. The CDR3 protein is CASYNGYYYNEQFF. The DNA for the CDR3 is TGCGCCAGTTATAATGGCTACTACTACAATGAGCAGTTCTTC.

This rearrangement joins TRBV2 to TRBJ1-3, with 12 bases lining up with TRBD1. This CDR3 spans 15 amino acids. Germline CDR1 SNHLY, CDR2 FYNNEI. The V and J ends lost 8 bases and 8 bases, in that order; junction bases with no gene match: 10. The CDR3 coding sequence is TGTGCCAGCCGACGGGACAGGGGGCCAGTGGACACCATATATTTT. It yields the protein CASRRDRGPVDTIYF. The entire variable domain, with the rest obtained from reference TRBV2 and TRBJ1-3, is as follows: EPEVTQTPSHQVTQMGQEVILRCVPISNHLYFYWYRQILGQKVEFLVSFYNNEISEKSEIFDDQFSVERPDGSNFTLKIRSTKLEDSAMYFCASRRDRGPVDTIYFGEGSWLTVV.

The rearrangement joins TRBV9 to TRBJ2-5; D might be TRBD2 (5 bases). Germline CDR1 and CDR2: SGDLS and YYNGEE. V shed 5 bases and J shed 5 bases, with 13 bases lying between them. The CDR3 covers 13 residues. CDR3 region: CASSSASSETQYF. CDR3 DNA sequence: TGTGCCAGCAGTAGCGCATCGAGTGAGACCCAGTACTTC.